One and the same sample provided the 8 T cell receptor beta chains below, sequenced in a study of T cells expressing NK-cell markers. One entry per CDR3 protein, without DNA, is what TCRdb gives after re-calling the 5' RACE reads. The sample holds roughly 150,000 distinct CDR3 sequences. Material for sequencing was blood T cells: a sorted CD56 or NKG2C T cell subset, CD4+ or CD8+ T cells, or bulk PBMC T cells (not recorded which). All receptors come from a woman aged 18-70 years in good health.

The rearrangement joins TRBV5-6 to TRBJ1-5. Germline CDR1 and CDR2: SGHDT and YYEEEE. The CDR3 length is 14 residues. This CDR3 reads CASSFSGAHQPQHF.

The gene calls are TRBV5-1 and TRBJ2-2; the TRBD1 assignment by TCRdb is unverifiable without DNA. Germline CDR1 and CDR2: SGHRS and YFSETQ. The CDR3 is made up of 15 amino acids. The chain's CDR3 is CASSLRSQNTGELFF.

The chain joins TRBV3-1 to TRBJ2-3; TCRdb reports TRBD1, a call that lacks DNA to check it against. Germline CDR1 is LGHDT and CDR2 is YNNKEL (reference sequence). The CDR3 is made up of 15 amino acids. The CDR3 sequence: CASSQVPRRTDTQYF.

The V and J genes are TRBV20-1 and TRBJ1-4. Germline CDR1 is DFQATT and CDR2 is SNEGSKA (reference sequence). The CDR3 loop spans 13 amino acids. The CDR3 region is CSARVSYNEKLFF.

The chain uses TRBV7-2 and TRBJ2-2; absent DNA, TCRdb's TRBD1 call cannot be checked. The germline V gene encodes CDR1 SGHTA and CDR2 FQGNSA. The CDR3 has 15 residues. Here the CDR3 reads CASSSRGRYTGELFF.

The genes are TRBV7-3 and TRBJ1-3; TCRdb's D call of TRBD1 is untestable without DNA. CDR1 is SGHTA, CDR2 FQGTGA, per germline. This CDR3 is 14 amino acids long. CDR3 region: CASSATGDRDTIYF.

The chain's CDR3 is CAWSPGTAITYGYTF. The chain employs TRBV30 and TRBJ1-2; TCRdb names TRBD1, which stays unverified in the absence of DNA. Germline CDR1 GTSNPN, CDR2 SVGIG (reference sequence). The CDR3 loop spans 15 amino acids.

The genes are TRBV12-3 or TRBV12-4 and TRBJ1-5. The CDR3 loop spans 14 amino acids. The CDR3: CASSLIEGPLPQHF.